The present T cell receptor (beta chain) was sequenced within a study of regulatory T cells in long-lasting Graves disease. The TCR beta library used iRepertoire HTBI primers with Arm-PCR amplification of CDR3. TCRdb reprocessed the multiplex PCR reads via MiXCR and lists one record per CDR3 protein. Altogether approximately 690,000 distinct CDR3 sequences are present, 25% to 35% being singletons, with the ten largest covering roughly 41%. As to time point: persistent/refractory GD, antithyroid drugs over 5 years with positive TRAb. PBMC RNA was the source of the TCR library. The CDR3 covers 15 residues. The germline V gene encodes CDR1 MNHNS and CDR2 SASEGT. Trimming removed 4 bases from V and 5 bases from J, with 17 bases in between. This clonotype has just a few counts. Its antigen is undetermined. Study observations and caveats: Persistent disease samples used TRBV28, TRBJ1-2 and TRBJ2-5 preferentially. Patients with persistent Graves' had lower TCR diversity than newly diagnosed patients.

The chain combines TRBV6-1 with TRBJ2-5; the D gene is possibly TRBD2 (7 bases). The sequence derives from a female donor with Graves disease. The sequencing here drew on peripheral blood mononuclear cells (PBMCs), taken when the disease was refractory, from a patient treated with antithyroid drugs. CDR3: CASSASPGGLETQYF. CDR3 sequence (DNA): TGTGCCAGCAGTGCCTCCCCCGGGGGGCTGGAGACCCAGTACTTC.